One sample yielded the 32 T cell receptor beta chains listed below, sequenced in a study of OX40 agonist ivuxolimab in advanced cancers. The protocol was immunoSEQ multiplex PCR, while the TCRdb copy is restricted to in-frame clones and leaves out a portion. The sample consists of tens of thousands of clones, roughly 93% of them appearing once. The starting material was CD4+ or CD8+ T cells sorted from blood, obtained in a trial of the OX40 agonist ivuxolimab. The receptors derive from an adult with an advanced solid tumor such as melanoma, head and neck, liver or kidney cancer.

The chain recombines TRBV27 with TRBJ1-1, with TRBD1 as a possible D gene (6 bases). This CDR3 is built from 14 residues. V lost 3 bases to trimming and J lost 4 bases, with 12 bases between them. Germline CDR1 is MNHEY and CDR2 is SMNVEV (reference sequence). CDR3 sequence: CASSFRGAGTEAFF. In nucleotides, the CDR3 is TGTGCCAGCAGTTTCCGGGGGGCAGGCACTGAAGCTTTCTTT.

This sequence joins TRBV11-2 and TRBJ1-5, with TRBD1 identical over 10 bases. Germline lookup yields CDR1 SGHAT and CDR2 FQNNGV. There are 16 residues in the CDR3. V lost 4 bases, J lost 4 bases, and 7 bases stayed unmatched. CDR3 amino acids: CASSWRGTGDNQPQHF. CDR3 sequence (DNA): TGTGCCAGCAGCTGGCGGGGGACAGGGGATAATCAGCCCCAGCATTTT.

The sample holds one count of this clone. V and J are TRBV10-2 and TRBJ2-1; no reliable D call. CDR3 length: 11 amino acids. Germline assignment: CDR1 WSHSY and CDR2 SAAADI. Between the trimmed V and J ends, which lost 6 bases and 4 bases, there was a span of 4 bases. Here the CDR3 reads CASRQYNEQFF. Written as DNA, the CDR3 is TGCGCCAGCAGACAGTACAATGAGCAGTTCTTC.

This chain joins TRBV27 and TRBJ2-1, with 7 bases that match TRBD2. J lost 3 bases, V lost 8 bases, and 4 bases had no gene match. Germline lookup yields CDR1 MNHEY and CDR2 SMNVEV (reference sequence). The CDR3 has 13 residues. The CDR3 reads CASSPGGYNEQFF. In DNA form, the CDR3 reads TGTGCCAGCTCCCCGGGGGGCTACAATGAGCAGTTCTTC.

The genes are TRBV28 and TRBJ2-5; weak D call: TRBD1 (5 bases). V lost 2 bases, J lost 5 bases, and 9 bases lay in between. Germline CDR1 reads MDHEN; CDR2 reads SYDVKM. This CDR3 has 13 amino acids. In DNA form, the CDR3 reads TGTGCCAGCAGTTTACAGGGATGGGAGACCCAGTACTTC. This sequence encodes CASSLQGWETQYF.

This clone showed up just once. V and J are TRBV20-1 and TRBJ2-5; TRBD2 might be the D (5 bases). This CDR3 spans 11 amino acids. Trimming removed 0 bases at V and 7 bases at J, with 6 bases between. CDR1 DFQATT and CDR2 SNEGSKA come from the germline V gene (reference sequence). The CDR3 DNA reads as TGCAGTGCTAGAGACCGGGGGACCCAGTACTTC. It codes for CSARDRGTQYF.

The V and J genes are TRBV30 and TRBJ2-1; no firm D call. Trimming removed 0 bases from V and 7 bases from J, with 10 bases in between. The germline V gene encodes CDR1 GTSNPN and CDR2 SVGIG (reference sequence). This CDR3 is 13 amino acids long. CDR3 in DNA: TGTGCCTGGAGTGTAGCTCGTCCAAATGAGCAGTTCTTC. This sequence encodes CAWSVARPNEQFF.

The V and J genes are TRBV27 and TRBJ1-5; the D gene is possibly TRBD1 (5 bases). This CDR3 has 14 residues. Germline V lookup: CDR1 MNHEY, CDR2 SMNVEV (reference sequence). Trimming shortened V by 8 bases and J by 2 bases, and 13 bases separated the two germline ends. The CDR3 region is CASGVGGGNQPQHF. The CDR3 DNA reads as TGTGCCAGCGGGGTCGGGGGGGGCAATCAGCCCCAGCATTTT.

The chain couples TRBV6-1 to TRBJ2-7, with D tentatively TRBD2 (5 bases). CDR1 and CDR2 from the germline V gene are MNHNS and SASEGT. The CDR3 runs to 14 residues. V was pared by 6 bases and J by 1 base, with 13 bases between. This CDR3 is CASSPRGISYEQYF. CDR3 coding DNA: TGTGCCAGCAGCCCCCGAGGGATTTCCTACGAGCAGTACTTC.

Comment on this clone: The junction differs from germline at one of its ends, possibly a read error. The CDR3 DNA reads as TGTGCCAGCAGATTGGACAGCACAGATACGCAGTATTTT. Translation: CASRLDSTDTQYF. The gene calls are TRBV5-4 and TRBJ2-3; D not resolved. The germline V gene has CDR1 SGHNT and CDR2 YYREEE (reference sequence). The CDR3 has 13 amino acids.

This CDR3 is CASSYLGTGFNEQFF. CDR3 bases: TGTGCCAGCAGTTACCTCGGGACAGGGTTCAATGAGCAGTTCTTC. V and J are TRBV6-6 and TRBJ2-1, with TRBD1 identical over 9 bases. The trim removed 2 bases at V and 6 bases at J, leaving 5 bases unmatched. The CDR3 contains 15 residues. Germline CDR1 and CDR2: MNHNY and SVGAGI (reference sequence).

The chain combines TRBV6-1 with TRBJ2-2; tentatively, D is TRBD1 (5 bases). V was trimmed by 4 bases and J by 5 bases, leaving 14 bases between them. Germline V lookup: CDR1 MNHNS, CDR2 SASEGT. The CDR3 is 15 amino acids. The CDR3 DNA is TGTGCCAGCAGTGCCCCCAGGGCAGGGACCGGGGAGCTGTTTTTT. Its protein is CASSAPRAGTGELFF.

The chain uses TRBV28 and TRBJ2-5; 8 nucleotides align to TRBD2. The CDR3 is 16 residues long. Germline CDR1 is MDHEN and CDR2 is SYDVKM. J was trimmed by 2 bases and V by 8 bases; bases with no gene match: 13. CDR3 nucleotides: TGTGCCAGCGCCGGGGGGACTAGTGGGCCACAAGAGACCCAGTACTTC. The encoded protein is CASAGGTSGPQETQYF.

V is TRBV27 and J is TRBJ2-1; 7 nucleotides line up with TRBD1. The V segment lost 5 bases and the J segment 3 bases; nucleotides outside the gene matches: 10. The CDR3 spans 16 residues. Germline V gives CDR1 MNHEY, CDR2 SMNVEV (reference sequence). CDR3 sequence (DNA): TGTGCCAGCAGTCCCCTCGGACAGGCCCTCTACAATGAGCAGTTCTTC. Residues: CASSPLGQALYNEQFF.

J is TRBJ1-5 and V is TRBV5-6; D is unclear. Germline-derived CDR1 and CDR2 are SGHDT and YYEEEE. The CDR3 extends over 13 amino acids. The ends were cut back, 0 bases at V and 10 bases at J, with 11 bases in the middle. CDR3 DNA: TGTGCCAGCAGCTTGGGAGGGTCCAACCCCCAGCATTTT. Translation: CASSLGGSNPQHF. The full variable domain, completed using reference TRBV5-6 and TRBJ1-5, is DAGVTQSPTHLIKTRGQQVTLRCSPKSGHDTVSWYQQALGQGPQFIFQYYEEEERQRGNFPDRFSGHQFPNYSSELNVNALLLGDSALYLCASSLGGSNPQHFGDGTRLSIL.

This rearrangement joins TRBV6-5 to TRBJ1-1; D not certain. This CDR3 region has 14 residues. Trimming stripped 5 bases from V and 7 bases from J, with 17 bases between. The V gene's germline CDR1 is MNHEY and CDR2 SVGAGI. CDR3 DNA: TGTGCCAGCAGTCCCAAACTGATGAATGATGAAGCTTTCTTT. It encodes CASSPKLMNDEAFF.

In this sample, this clone turned up once. This chain connects TRBV7-8 to TRBJ2-3, with 8 nucleotides matching TRBD2. The V gene's germline CDR1 is SGHVS and CDR2 FQNEAQ. Trimming at V came to 4 bases and at J to 5 bases, leaving 8 bases not matched to a gene. This CDR3 contains 15 residues. CDR3: CASSSREGRVDTQYF. The DNA for the CDR3 is TGTGCCAGCAGCTCTCGGGAGGGCCGGGTAGATACGCAGTATTTT. Drawing the rest from reference TRBV7-8 and TRBJ2-3, the complete variable domain is GAGVSQSPRYKVAKRGQDVALRCDPISGHVSLFWYQQALGQGPEFLTYFQNEAQLDKSGLPSDRFFAERPEGSVSTLKIQRTQQEDSAVYLCASSSREGRVDTQYFGPGTRLTVL.

The chain employs TRBV27 and TRBJ2-2, with D perhaps being TRBD1 or TRBD2 (6 bases each). The CDR3 sequence is 15 residues long. Germline V gene data show CDR1 as MNHEY and CDR2 as SMNVEV (reference sequence). V lost 3 bases to trimming and J lost 7 bases, with 15 bases between them. The CDR3 region has the DNA TGTGCCAGCAGTTTTTCCGGGGGCGAAAACGGGGAGCTGTTTTTT. Its protein product is CASSFSGGENGELFF.

The rearrangement uses TRBV6-5 and TRBJ2-3; the match to TRBD1 covers 9 bases. Germline V lookup: CDR1 MNHEY, CDR2 SVGAGI. Trimming took 5 bases from V and 5 from J; bases not matched to a gene: 8. CDR3 size: 15 residues. The CDR3 bases are TGTGCCAGCAGTCTCAAACAGGGGGCAGGAGATACGCAGTATTTT. Protein product: CASSLKQGAGDTQYF.

The J gene is TRBJ2-7, the V gene TRBV10-1; D unclear. Germline CDR1 is WNHNN and CDR2 is SYGVQD (reference sequence). V gave up 2 bases and J gave up 2 bases, with 13 bases separating them. The length of the CDR3 is 15 residues. The CDR3 DNA reads TGCGCCAGCAGTGAGGGTACAGAACCGACCTACGAGCAGTACTTC. It is translated as CASSEGTEPTYEQYF.

The V gene is TRBV20-1, the J gene TRBJ1-2; unclear D gene. The V and J ends lost 6 bases and 7 bases respectively, with 6 bases between them. CDR3 length: 9 residues. Germline V CDR1 and CDR2: DFQATT, SNEGSKA (reference sequence). CDR3 sequence (DNA): TGCAGTGCCCCAGGTGGCTACACCTTC. This translates into CSAPGGYTF.

This sequence joins TRBV13 and TRBJ1-2; D uncertain. Trimming stripped 5 bases from V and 1 base from J, with 14 bases between. Germline V gene lookup returns CDR1 PRHDT and CDR2 FYEKMQ (reference sequence). This CDR3 is built from 15 residues. The CDR3 DNA is TGTGCCAGCAGCAAAACCGGGCTCGATAACTATGGCTACACCTTC. It translates to CASSKTGLDNYGYTF.

Only one count was recorded for this clone. The chain links TRBV5-1 to TRBJ2-1; 14 bases are shared with TRBD2. This CDR3 spans 16 amino acids. Per germline, CDR1 SGHRS and CDR2 YFSETQ. With V trimmed by 4 bases and J by 7 bases, 7 bases remained unmatched. CDR3 loop: CASSLAGTSGRNEQFF. As DNA, the CDR3 is TGCGCCAGCAGCCTGGCTGGGACTAGCGGGAGAAATGAGCAGTTCTTC. The variable domain in full, completed from reference TRBV5-1 and TRBJ2-1, reads KAGVTQTPRYLIKTRGQQVTLSCSPISGHRSVSWYQQTPGQGLQFLFEYFSETQRNKGNFPGRFSGRQFSNSRSEMNVSTLELGDSALYLCASSLAGTSGRNEQFFGPGTRLTVL.

The chain carries TRBV5-1 and TRBJ2-1, with D possibly TRBD1 on 7 matching bases. The CDR3 runs 16 residues. The V end lost 4 bases, the J end lost 5 bases, and 19 bases lay between the germline ends. From germline, CDR1 is SGHRS and CDR2 YFSETQ. This chain's CDR3 is CASSPFQGGIDNEQFF. The DNA of the CDR3 is TGCGCCAGCAGCCCGTTTCAGGGGGGCATTGACAATGAGCAGTTCTTC.

CDR3 DNA: TGTGCCAGCAGCTTAGGCCCACCGAACACCGGGGAGCTGTTTTTT. Translated: CASSLGPPNTGELFF. The rearrangement joins TRBV7-8 to TRBJ2-2; D gene unclear. CDR3 length: 15 amino acids. Trimming shortened V by 1 base and J by 0 bases, and 6 bases separated the two germline ends. CDR1 is SGHVS and CDR2 is FQNEAQ in the germline V gene.

In DNA form, the CDR3 reads TGCGCCAGCAGCCAAGCACACATTCCCACCGGGGAGCTGTTTTTT. Protein sequence: CASSQAHIPTGELFF. The chain joins TRBV4-1 to TRBJ2-2; D remains ambiguous. The V and J ends lost 1 base and 4 bases respectively, with 10 bases between them. The CDR3 has 15 amino acids. The germline V gene encodes CDR1 MGHRA and CDR2 YSYEKL.

The V call is TRBV15, the J call TRBJ2-2, with D perhaps being TRBD1 or TRBD2 (5 bases each). There are 14 residues in the CDR3. Germline values: CDR1 LNHNV, CDR2 YYDKDF (reference sequence). V lost 1 base, J lost 5 bases, and 8 bases lay in between. DNA for the CDR3: TGTGCCACCAGCAGAGTGGGGGAAACCGGGGAGCTGTTTTTT. It translates to CATSRVGETGELFF. Together with reference TRBV15 and TRBJ2-2, the CDR3 gives the full variable domain: DAMVIQNPRYQVTQFGKPVTLSCSQTLNHNVMYWYQQKSSQAPKLLFHYYDKDFNNEADTPDNFQSRRPNTSFCFLDIRSPGLGDTAMYLCATSRVGETGELFFGEGSRLTVL.

The chain combines TRBV21-1 with TRBJ2-3; the D call TRBD1 from the table was never checked on the DNA. TRBV21-1 is flagged as a pseudogene. The CDR3 loop spans 14 amino acids. CDR3 nucleotides: TGTGCCAGCAGCAAAGACAGGGAGAAAGATACGCAGTATTTT. Amino acid sequence: CASSKDREKDTQYF.

This sequence joins TRBV9 and TRBJ1-3, with D possibly being TRBD1 (6 bases). V dropped 4 bases and J dropped 0 bases, with 14 bases sitting between them. Germline-derived CDR1 and CDR2 are SGDLS and YYNGEE. This CDR3 is built from 16 residues. CDR3 sequence (DNA): TGTGCCAGCAGCCCCAAGGGGGACCGCTCTGGAAACACCATATATTTT. Translating it yields CASSPKGDRSGNTIYF.

This clone was observed at least ten times. CDR3 sequence (DNA): TGCGCCAGCAGCAGTTTAGCGATGGAGCAGTTCTTC. The encoded protein is CASSSLAMEQFF. The chain is built from TRBV5-1 and TRBJ2-1, with D possibly TRBD2 on 5 matching bases. The CDR3 spans 12 residues. Germline V gives CDR1 SGHRS, CDR2 YFSETQ. Trimming shortened V by 4 bases and J by 10 bases, and 12 bases separated the two germline ends. The whole variable domain, remainder taken from reference TRBV5-1 and TRBJ2-1, is KAGVTQTPRYLIKTRGQQVTLSCSPISGHRSVSWYQQTPGQGLQFLFEYFSETQRNKGNFPGRFSGRQFSNSRSEMNVSTLELGDSALYLCASSSLAMEQFFGPGTRLTVL.

The chain's CDR3 is CASSPGQTHEKLFF. DNA of the CDR3: TGTGCCAGTAGTCCTGGACAGACACATGAAAAACTGTTTTTT. The chain uses TRBV19 and TRBJ1-4; tentatively, D is TRBD1 (6 bases). The V end lost 5 bases, the J end lost 6 bases, and 13 bases lay between the germline ends. The CDR3 contains 14 residues. The germline V gene encodes CDR1 LNHDA and CDR2 SQIVND (reference sequence).

V usage is TRBV6-6 and J usage is TRBJ2-5; 7 positions agree with TRBD2. With V trimmed by 7 bases and J by 5 bases, 4 bases remained unmatched. There are 12 residues in the CDR3. CDR1 and CDR2 from the germline V gene are MNHNY and SVGAGI (reference sequence). The chain's CDR3 is CASMGGTETQYF. The CDR3 coding sequence is TGTGCCAGCATGGGAGGGACCGAGACCCAGTACTTC.